These 11 T cell receptor beta chains were sequenced from one sample in a study of blood T cells in healthy people across ages. It was with a sample-barcoded 5' primer and a J-beta primer mix that a second PCR of roughly 6 to 11 cycles was run. TCRdb re-called the 5' RACE reads through MiXCR, storing one row per CDR3 protein. The sample contains 850,000 to 1,000,000 distinct CDR3 sequences, 45% to 60% of which appear only once. Sequencing was carried out using blood. The origin of the receptors is a woman aged 60 to 75 in good health.

This rearrangement joins TRBV19 to TRBJ2-7, with D uncertain. The CDR3 extends over 14 amino acids. Trimming took 7 bases from V and 6 from J, leaving 19 bases between them. Germline V gives CDR1 LNHDA, CDR2 SQIVND (reference sequence). As DNA, the CDR3 is TGTGCCAGTAAATCGGAGACGCTGGCCTCCGAGCAGTACTTC. Translation: CASKSETLASEQYF.

The rearrangement links TRBV7-9 to TRBJ2-5; no firm D call. The J call may be faulty, since TRBJ2-7 better matches the DNA end. Germline-derived CDR1 and CDR2 are SEHNR and FQNEAQ (reference sequence). This CDR3 contains 12 residues. The CDR3, as DNA: TGTGCCAGCAGCTTAGGGGTAACCGAGCAGTACTTC. Translated: CASSLGVTEQYF.

This chain connects TRBV3-1 to TRBJ2-7; no clear D. CDR1 is LGHDT and CDR2 is YNNKEL in the germline V gene (reference sequence). With 2 bases removed from V and 3 bases from J, the gap between germline ends came to 11 bases. There are 14 residues in the CDR3. For the CDR3, the DNA is TGTGCCAGCAGCCAACGGGCCAAGGGCTACGAGCAGTACTTC. This gives the protein CASSQRAKGYEQYF.

This clonotype showed up just once. The chain has TRBV10-2 and TRBJ1-1, with D possibly matching TRBD1 (6 bases). The CDR3 consists of 14 residues. Per the germline V gene, CDR1 is WSHSY and CDR2 is SAAADI. Trimming shortened V by 2 bases and J by 5 bases, and 12 bases separated the two germline ends. As DNA, the CDR3 is TGCGCCAGCAGTGAGCCTGGGACACTTACTGAAGCTTTCTTT. Its translation is CASSEPGTLTEAFF.

V gene TRBV13 combines with J gene TRBJ1-2; TRBD1 matches at 7 bases. Trimming removed 5 bases from V and 7 bases from J; junction bases left unmatched: 10. The germline gives CDR1 PRHDT, CDR2 FYEKMQ (reference sequence). The CDR3 runs to 14 residues. CDR3 protein: CASSLRQGSFGYTF. The DNA of the CDR3 is TGTGCCAGCAGCCTCCGACAGGGATCATTTGGCTACACCTTC.

The chain joins TRBV5-1 to TRBJ2-3, with a possible D match to TRBD2 (6 bases). The length of the CDR3 is 17 residues. V shed 0 bases and J shed 2 bases, with 16 bases lying between them. In germline, CDR1 is SGHRS, CDR2 YFSETQ. The CDR3 DNA is TGCGCCAGCAGCTTGGTTCGGGAGCATTTCCTCACAGATACGCAGTATTTT. It encodes CASSLVREHFLTDTQYF.

The chain carries TRBV5-1 and TRBJ2-3, with TRBD2 matching over 7 bases. This CDR3 has 14 residues. Trimming removed 5 bases from V and 3 bases from J; junction bases left unmatched: 6. Germline values: CDR1 SGHRS, CDR2 YFSETQ. CDR3 protein: CASSETSITDTQYF. The CDR3 DNA sequence: TGCGCCAGCAGTGAGACTAGCATAACAGATACGCAGTATTTT.

The chain combines TRBV27 with TRBJ1-2, with 7 bases identical to TRBD1. There are 16 residues in the CDR3. Losses at the gene ends were 6 bases for V and 2 bases for J; bases not matched to a gene: 12. CDR1 and CDR2 (germline): MNHEY, SMNVEV (reference sequence). The chain's CDR3 is CASRAPVGQENYGYTF. In DNA, the CDR3 is TGTGCCAGCAGGGCCCCCGTAGGACAGGAGAACTATGGCTACACCTTC.

Note on this clonotype: This may be a read error, as it is one base from a much larger clone. V and J are TRBV6-5 and TRBJ2-7; D may be TRBD2 (5 bases). Germline lookup yields CDR1 MNHEY and CDR2 SVGAGI. Trimming took off 4 bases at V and 0 bases at J, with 10 bases between the two ends. The CDR3 is 14 residues long. Here the CDR3 reads CASSFGGFSYEQYF. The CDR3 nucleotides read TGTGCCAGCAGTTTTGGCGGGTTCTCCTACGAGCAGTACTTC.

This chain joins TRBV4-1 and TRBJ1-1; weak D call: TRBD1 (6 bases). CDR3 length: 16 amino acids. The V and J ends lost 2 bases and 10 bases respectively, with 23 bases between them. In germline, CDR1 is MGHRA, CDR2 YSYEKL. The CDR3 loop is CASSQPTTGGRAGAFF. CDR3 coding DNA: TGCGCCAGCAGCCAACCGACGACAGGTGGAAGAGCTGGAGCTTTCTTT.

The rearrangement uses TRBV4-2 and TRBJ1-2; 7 nucleotides match TRBD1. CDR3 size: 15 residues. With 1 base clipped from V and 4 bases from J, the junction kept 6 bases outside the gene matches. CDR1 is LGHNA, CDR2 YNFKEQ, per germline. CDR3 nucleotide sequence: TGTGCCAGCAGCCAAGGGAACCGGGACAGCTATGGCTACACCTTC. Translated: CASSQGNRDSYGYTF.